The 30 T cell receptor beta chains below all came from one sample that was sequenced in a study of blood T cells in healthy people across ages. The use of a sample-barcoded 5' primer and a J-beta primer mix characterized a second PCR of about 6 to 11 cycles. TCRdb itself ran the 5' RACE reads through MiXCR, one entry per CDR3 protein. The sample has about 720,000 distinct CDR3 sequences; around a fifth are singletons. The sample was blood. The source of these receptors is a man aged 65-85 years in good health.

The genes are TRBV5-6 and TRBJ2-4, with 9 bases that match TRBD2. J was trimmed by 0 bases and V by 2 bases; bases with no gene match: 9. Germline assignment: CDR1 SGHDT and CDR2 YYEEEE. The CDR3 has 18 residues. The CDR3 sequence is CASSFKSGRIGAKNIQYF. CDR3 nucleotides: TGTGCCAGCAGCTTTAAAAGCGGGAGGATTGGAGCCAAAAACATTCAGTACTTC.

There are many counts of this clonotype. This chain connects TRBV12-3 or TRBV12-4 to TRBJ2-5; TRBD2 matches 10 bases. Trimming cost V 3 bases and J 5 bases; bases outside gene matches: 27. This CDR3 region has 22 residues. The CDR3 sequence: CASSFVRREVLSGGAVRETQYF. The CDR3 coding sequence is TGTGCCAGCAGTTTTGTTCGTCGGGAGGTTCTGAGCGGGGGGGCCGTACGGGAGACCCAGTACTTC.

The chain couples TRBV12-3 or TRBV12-4 to TRBJ1-3, with a tentative D call TRBD1 (6 bases). Trimming took 3 bases from V and 6 from J, leaving 12 bases between them. The length of the CDR3 is 14 residues. The CDR3 reads CASSFGGTTNTIYF. The CDR3 bases are TGTGCCAGCAGTTTTGGCGGGACAACAAACACCATATATTTT.

The rearrangement links TRBV3-1 to TRBJ1-2; D is unclear. Trimming cost V 2 bases and J 4 bases, with 14 bases left between them. The CDR3 contains 15 residues. Germline V gene data show CDR1 as LGHDT and CDR2 as YNNKEL (reference sequence). The CDR3 region is CASSQSASLAYGYTF. The CDR3 DNA sequence: TGTGCCAGCAGCCAATCGGCCTCGTTGGCCTATGGCTACACCTTC.

The chain employs TRBV6-6 and TRBJ2-5; maybe TRBD2 (7 bases). The last part of the DNA fits TRBJ2-1 better; the J call may be wrong. CDR3 length: 16 residues. From germline, CDR1 is MNHNY and CDR2 SVGAGI (reference sequence). The CDR3 DNA is TGTGCCAGCAGCGGGTCTAGCGGACGTACAGGGAATGAGCAGTTCTTC. Protein product: CASSGSSGRTGNEQFF.

This clonotype showed up just a few times. This chain connects TRBV4-1 to TRBJ1-2; D remains unclear. Germline assignment: CDR1 MGHRA and CDR2 YSYEKL. Trimming cost V 1 base and J 8 bases, with 14 bases left between them. CDR3 length equals 14 residues. As DNA, the CDR3 is TGCGCCAGCAGCCAAGTGACCCAGGAGAAGGGCTACACCTTC. It encodes CASSQVTQEKGYTF.

This clonotype appeared a few times. V is TRBV7-3 and J is TRBJ2-3; 14 bases agree with TRBD2. Unmatched junction bases numbered 23, after V lost 5 bases and J lost 4 bases. CDR1 SGHTA and CDR2 FQGTGA come from the germline V gene. The CDR3 covers 22 residues. Here the CDR3 reads CASSVNPPGLAGVRSLADTQYF. In DNA, the CDR3 is TGTGCCAGCAGCGTAAACCCTCCGGGACTAGCGGGAGTGAGATCATTAGCAGATACGCAGTATTTT.

This clonotype has ten or more counts. The chain combines TRBV10-3 with TRBJ1-2; D not certain. There are 11 residues in the CDR3. CDR1 is ENHRY, CDR2 SYGVKD, per germline. Trimming stripped 4 bases from V and 13 bases from J, with 13 bases between. This chain's CDR3 is CAISGGALSTF. The CDR3 DNA is TGTGCCATCAGTGGGGGAGCACTATCCACCTTC.

This clonotype was seen a few times. V and J are TRBV24-1 and TRBJ2-2; D perhaps matches TRBD1 (5 bases). Germline CDR1 and CDR2: KGHDR and SFDVKD. The CDR3 spans 14 residues. Deletions cut 7 bases from V and 0 bases from J, with 8 bases between. DNA of the CDR3: TGTGCCACCAGACCACAGGCGAACACCGGGGAGCTGTTTTTT. Protein product: CATRPQANTGELFF.

The genes are TRBV5-5 and TRBJ2-1, with D perhaps TRBD1 (5 bases). This CDR3 is built from 13 residues. Trimming removed 3 bases at V and 12 bases at J, with 16 bases between. Germline loops: CDR1 SGHKS, CDR2 YYEKEE (reference sequence). CDR3 region: CASSSLWGPGQFF. The CDR3 region has the DNA TGTGCCAGCAGCTCTCTTTGGGGCCCGGGGCAGTTCTTC. The variable domain in full, with the rest retrieved from reference TRBV5-5 and TRBJ2-1, is DAGVTQSPTHLIKTRGQQVTLRCSPISGHKSVSWYQQVLGQGPQFIFQYYEKEERGRGNFPDRFSARQFPNYSSELNVNALLLGDSALYLCASSSLWGPGQFFGPGTRLTVL.

This chain connects TRBV27 to TRBJ1-2; D is possibly TRBD1 (6 bases). Trimming took 2 bases from V and 5 from J, leaving 18 bases between them. In germline, CDR1 is MNHEY, CDR2 SMNVEV (reference sequence). The CDR3 consists of 16 residues. CDR3 sequence (DNA): TGTGCCAGCAGTTTAACAACAGGGCTGAGGGGGTATGGCTACACCTTC. Encoded protein: CASSLTTGLRGYGYTF.

This clonotype was counted between two and nine times. This chain joins TRBV20-1 and TRBJ2-3, with D perhaps matching TRBD1 or TRBD2 (5 bases each). The CDR3 length is 13 residues. From germline, CDR1 is DFQATT and CDR2 SNEGSKA (reference sequence). V gave up 7 bases and J gave up 4 bases, with 15 bases separating them. CDR3 sequence: CSVLRDGPDTQYF. The CDR3 region has the DNA TGCAGTGTCCTTCGGGACGGCCCAGATACGCAGTATTTT.

CDR3: CASSQAGDSYNEQFF. CDR3 bases: TGTGCCAGCAGCCAAGCGGGAGACTCCTACAATGAGCAGTTCTTC. The rearrangement uses TRBV3-1 and TRBJ2-1; perhaps TRBD2 as D (6 bases). The CDR3 loop spans 15 amino acids. Germline values: CDR1 LGHDT, CDR2 YNNKEL (reference sequence). Trimming removed 1 base from V and 0 bases from J, with 7 bases in between.

The chain couples TRBV7-2 to TRBJ2-5, with D perhaps TRBD2 (5 bases). V was clipped by 1 base and J by 2 bases, with 14 bases between them. This CDR3 is built from 16 residues. From germline, CDR1 is SGHTA and CDR2 FQGNSA. CDR3 nucleotides: TGTGCCAGCAGCTTAGATGGTAGCGAGAGGCAAGAGACCCAGTACTTC. This codes for CASSLDGSERQETQYF.

To note about this clonotype: One junction end does not reproduce the germline sequence, and a read error may be involved. The V call is TRBV12-3 or TRBV12-4, the J call TRBJ1-2; D is unresolved. This CDR3 region has 10 residues. The CDR3 here is CASSKGGYAF. In DNA form, the CDR3 reads TGTGCCAGCAGTAAGGGTGGCTACGCCTTC.

This chain's CDR3 is CASSRFGQGAQSNQPQHF. The DNA for the CDR3 is TGTGCCAGCAGTCGCTTCGGACAGGGGGCACAAAGCAATCAGCCCCAGCATTTT. The chain recombines TRBV6-1 with TRBJ1-5; 11 nucleotides match TRBD1. The length of the CDR3 is 18 residues. The germline gives CDR1 MNHNS, CDR2 SASEGT. The V and J ends lost 5 bases and 1 base, in that order; junction bases with no gene match: 10.

This clonotype was seen a handful of times. The V and J genes are TRBV20-1 and TRBJ1-5; tentative D call: TRBD1 (5 bases). CDR1 and CDR2 (germline): DFQATT, SNEGSKA (reference sequence). The CDR3 sequence is 15 residues long. Trimming stripped 5 bases from V and 0 bases from J, with 14 bases between. Here the CDR3 DNA reads TGCAGTGCTCCCGACCAGGGATATAGCAATCAGCCCCAGCATTTT. Its translation is CSAPDQGYSNQPQHF.

This clonotype was counted a few times. This sequence joins TRBV28 and TRBJ2-2; D is perhaps TRBD2 (5 bases). Germline loops: CDR1 MDHEN, CDR2 SYDVKM. The CDR3 loop spans 16 amino acids. Trimming removed 4 bases from V and 0 bases from J, with 12 bases in between. The CDR3 spells CASSWSGRANTGELFF. The CDR3 DNA reads as TGTGCCAGCAGTTGGTCCGGGCGGGCGAACACCGGGGAGCTGTTTTTT.

The chain links TRBV20-1 to TRBJ2-3, with 9 bases identical to TRBD2. CDR1 DFQATT and CDR2 SNEGSKA come from the germline V gene (reference sequence). V was clipped by 7 bases and J by 1 base; unmatched bases: 9. This CDR3 has 15 residues. The DNA of the CDR3 is TGCAGTGTCAAGCTAGCGGGAATTGGCACAGATACGCAGTATTTT. Translation: CSVKLAGIGTDTQYF.

This clonotype was seen only a few times. The chain carries TRBV7-2 and TRBJ2-5; 7 nucleotides align to TRBD1. The J call is doubtful: the DNA matches TRBJ2-7 better. The CDR3 loop spans 14 amino acids. The germline V gene has CDR1 SGHTA and CDR2 FQGNSA. The CDR3 region is CASSSRGWAYEQYF. The CDR3, as DNA: TGTGCCAGCAGCTCCAGGGGGTGGGCCTACGAGCAGTACTTC.

The chain employs TRBV12-3 or TRBV12-4 and TRBJ1-1, with D hard to call. The CDR3 extends over 13 amino acids. V was shortened by 6 bases and J by 7 bases, with 15 bases between the two germline ends. The CDR3 DNA reads as TGTGCCAGCAGGCTACGGGAGTTCGGTGAAGCTTTCTTT. This gives the protein CASRLREFGEAFF.

This clonotype came up a few times. The V call is TRBV2, the J call TRBJ1-2; no clear D. Trimming removed 6 bases at V and 2 bases at J, with 4 bases between. Germline V CDR1 and CDR2: SNHLY, FYNNEI. This CDR3 comprises 11 residues. Here the CDR3 DNA reads TGTGCCAGCAGGCTGAACTATGGCTACACCTTC. Its protein is CASRLNYGYTF.

The sample holds a few counts of this clonotype. One junction end does not reproduce the germline sequence, and a read error may be involved. This chain links TRBV29-1 with TRBJ2-5; D is possibly TRBD2 (6 bases). CDR1 is SQVTM and CDR2 is ANQGSEA in the germline V gene. The length of the CDR3 is 14 residues. The CDR3 here is CGVEVNVVGGTQYF. The CDR3 DNA sequence: TGCGGCGTTGAAGTGAACGTGGTGGGAGGGACCCAGTACTTC.

The rearrangement joins TRBV9 to TRBJ2-5; the D gene is possibly TRBD2 (6 bases). V lost 0 bases and J lost 2, with 11 bases in between. This CDR3 comprises 15 residues. Germline V gene data show CDR1 as SGDLS and CDR2 as YYNGEE. Written as DNA, the CDR3 is TGTGCCAGCAGCGTAGGGGCGGGGCCTCAAGAGACCCAGTACTTC. Protein: CASSVGAGPQETQYF.

This clonotype was observed a few times. The chain uses TRBV12-3 or TRBV12-4 and TRBJ2-1; 11 bases are shared with TRBD2. V dropped 5 bases and J dropped 0; count of bases not matched to a gene: 15. This CDR3 region has 20 residues. The CDR3 bases are TGTGCCAGCAGTCCAACCCCCGGGACTAGCGGCTTCAGCTCCTACAATGAGCAGTTCTTC. Amino acid sequence: CASSPTPGTSGFSSYNEQFF.

The rearrangement uses TRBV12-3 or TRBV12-4 and TRBJ2-2; 8 bases are a match to TRBD1. J lost 3 bases, V lost 9 bases, and 6 bases had no gene match. CDR3 length: 14 amino acids. CDR3 sequence reads: CASFRGLDTGELFF. The CDR3 coding sequence is TGTGCCAGTTTCAGGGGGCTTGACACCGGGGAGCTGTTTTTT.

This clonotype has only a few counts. In nucleotides, the CDR3 is TGTGCCAGCAGCGGGGGGCCTAGCGGGAGCTACGAGCAGTACGTC. It translates to CASSGGPSGSYEQYV. The rearrangement links TRBV21-1 to TRBJ2-7; the table's D call, TRBD2, has no DNA check behind it. TRBV21-1 is given as a pseudogene. This CDR3 has 15 amino acids.

The gene calls are TRBV20-1 and TRBJ2-3; TRBD1 matches 9 bases. The CDR3 contains 16 residues. The germline V gene encodes CDR1 DFQATT and CDR2 SNEGSKA (reference sequence). V dropped 6 bases and J dropped 4; count of bases not matched to a gene: 14. DNA for the CDR3: TGCAGTGCCTTAATAGAGTTTGGACAGGGGTCAGATACGCAGTATTTT. Amino acid sequence: CSALIEFGQGSDTQYF.

The chain links TRBV12-3 or TRBV12-4 to TRBJ2-1, with a possible D match to TRBD2 (7 bases). V lost 5 bases, J lost 4 bases, and 15 bases lay in between. The CDR3 has 15 residues. The CDR3 is CASSKGGTKYNEQFF. As DNA, the CDR3 is TGTGCCAGCAGTAAAGGGGGGACTAAGTACAATGAGCAGTTCTTC.

There are a few counts of this clonotype. The chain combines TRBV29-1 with TRBJ1-2; the match to TRBD1 covers 10 bases. V was pared by 6 bases and J by 1 base, with 11 bases of the junction left unmatched. Germline lookup yields CDR1 SQVTM and CDR2 ANQGSEA. The CDR3 loop spans 16 amino acids. CDR3 DNA sequence: TGCAGCGTAGCCCCGCAGAGGACAGGGGGTAACTATGGCTACACCTTC. Residues: CSVAPQRTGGNYGYTF.